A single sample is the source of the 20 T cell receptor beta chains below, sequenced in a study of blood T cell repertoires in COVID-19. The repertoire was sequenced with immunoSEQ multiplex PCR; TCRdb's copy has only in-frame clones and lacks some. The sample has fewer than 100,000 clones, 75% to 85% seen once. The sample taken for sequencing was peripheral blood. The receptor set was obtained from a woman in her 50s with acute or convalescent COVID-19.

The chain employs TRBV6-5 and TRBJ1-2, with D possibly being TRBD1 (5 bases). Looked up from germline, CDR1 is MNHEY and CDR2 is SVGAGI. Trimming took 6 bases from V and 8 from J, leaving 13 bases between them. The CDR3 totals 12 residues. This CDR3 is CASSRRGDGYTF. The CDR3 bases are TGTGCCAGCAGCCGTCGGGGGGACGGCTACACCTTC.

The CDR3 DNA reads TGTGCCAGCAGCCCCAGGGACAGGGGGCCCACTGAAGCTTTCTTT. This codes for CASSPRDRGPTEAFF. The genes are TRBV7-9 and TRBJ1-1, with 12 nucleotides matching TRBD1. This CDR3 region has 15 residues. Germline V gives CDR1 SEHNR, CDR2 FQNEAQ (reference sequence). With 5 bases clipped from V and 4 bases from J, the junction kept 5 bases outside the gene matches. Based on the CDR3 plus reference TRBV7-9 and TRBJ1-1, the full variable domain is DTGVSQNPRHKITKRGQNVTFRCDPISEHNRLYWYRQTLGQGPEFLTYFQNEAQLEKSRLLSDRFSAERPKGSFSTLEIQRTEQGDSAMYLCASSPRDRGPTEAFFGQGTRLTVV.

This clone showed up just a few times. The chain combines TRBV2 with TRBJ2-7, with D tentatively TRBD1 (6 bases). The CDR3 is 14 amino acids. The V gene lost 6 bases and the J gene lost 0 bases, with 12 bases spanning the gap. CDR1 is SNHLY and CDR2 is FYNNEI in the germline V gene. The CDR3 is CASRGRGSSYEQYF. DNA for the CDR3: TGTGCCAGCAGGGGAAGGGGGAGCTCCTACGAGCAGTACTTC.

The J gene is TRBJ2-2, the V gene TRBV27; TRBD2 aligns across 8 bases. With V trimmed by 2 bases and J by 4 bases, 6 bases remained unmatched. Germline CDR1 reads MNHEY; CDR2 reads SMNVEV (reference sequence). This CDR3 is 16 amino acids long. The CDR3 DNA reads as TGTGCCAGCAGTTTAAGGCCGGGAGGGGGCACCGGGGAGCTGTTTTTT. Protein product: CASSLRPGGGTGELFF.

CDR3 protein: CANAAGEGYEQYF. CDR3 nucleotide sequence: TGTGCCAACGCTGCGGGCGAGGGCTACGAGCAGTACTTC. This chain joins TRBV10-3 and TRBJ2-7; possible D gene TRBD2, 5 bases. V was shortened by 10 bases and J by 3 bases, with 16 bases between the two germline ends. This CDR3 region has 13 residues. Germline assignment: CDR1 ENHRY and CDR2 SYGVKD.

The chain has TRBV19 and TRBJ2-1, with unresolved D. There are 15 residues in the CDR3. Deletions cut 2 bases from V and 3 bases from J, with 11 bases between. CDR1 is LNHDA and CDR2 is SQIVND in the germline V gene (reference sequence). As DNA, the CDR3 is TGTGCCAGTAGTATACCCGGTTCTCTCTACAATGAGCAGTTCTTC. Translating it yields CASSIPGSLYNEQFF.

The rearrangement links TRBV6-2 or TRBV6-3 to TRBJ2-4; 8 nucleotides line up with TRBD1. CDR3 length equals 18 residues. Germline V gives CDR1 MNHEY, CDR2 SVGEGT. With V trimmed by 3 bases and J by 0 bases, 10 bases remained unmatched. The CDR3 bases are TGTGCCAGCAGTTATAAATCGACAGGGGAGATAGCCAAAAACATTCAGTACTTC. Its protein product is CASSYKSTGEIAKNIQYF.

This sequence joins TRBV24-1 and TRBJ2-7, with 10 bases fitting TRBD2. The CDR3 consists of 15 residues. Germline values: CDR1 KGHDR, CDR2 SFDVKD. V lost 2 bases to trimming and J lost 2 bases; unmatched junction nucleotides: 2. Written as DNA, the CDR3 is TGTGCCACCAGTGATTCTAGCGGGAGTCCCTACGAGCAGTACTTC. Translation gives CATSDSSGSPYEQYF.

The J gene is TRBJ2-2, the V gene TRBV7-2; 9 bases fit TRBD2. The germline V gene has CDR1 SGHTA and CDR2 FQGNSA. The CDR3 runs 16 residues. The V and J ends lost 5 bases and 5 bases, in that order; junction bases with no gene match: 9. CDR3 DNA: TGTGCCAGCAGCCTCGGGGCGGGAGGGTGGACCGGGGAGCTGTTTTTT. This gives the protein CASSLGAGGWTGELFF.

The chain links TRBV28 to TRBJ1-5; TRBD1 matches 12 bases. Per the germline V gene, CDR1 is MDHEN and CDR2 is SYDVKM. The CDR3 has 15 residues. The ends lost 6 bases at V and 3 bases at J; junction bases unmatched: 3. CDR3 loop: CASRGGQGANQPQHF. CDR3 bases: TGTGCCAGCAGAGGGGGACAGGGGGCCAATCAGCCCCAGCATTTT.

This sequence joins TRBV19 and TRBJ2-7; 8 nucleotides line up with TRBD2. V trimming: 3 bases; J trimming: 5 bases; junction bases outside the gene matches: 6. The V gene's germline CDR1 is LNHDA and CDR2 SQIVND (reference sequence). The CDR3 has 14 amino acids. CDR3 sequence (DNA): TGTGCCAGTAGTATTCCGGGACTAGTGCACGAGCAGTACTTC. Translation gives CASSIPGLVHEQYF.

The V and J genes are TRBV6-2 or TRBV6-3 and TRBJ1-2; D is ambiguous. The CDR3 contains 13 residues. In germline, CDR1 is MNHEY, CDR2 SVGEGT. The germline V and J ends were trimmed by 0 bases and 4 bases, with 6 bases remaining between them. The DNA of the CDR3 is TGTGCCAGCAGTTACTCGTCCAGCTATGGCTACACCTTC. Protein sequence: CASSYSSSYGYTF.

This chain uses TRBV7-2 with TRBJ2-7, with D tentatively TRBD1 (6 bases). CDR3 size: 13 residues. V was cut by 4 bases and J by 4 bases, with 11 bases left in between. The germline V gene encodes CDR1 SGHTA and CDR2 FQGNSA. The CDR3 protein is CASSWTAFYEQYF. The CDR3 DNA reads TGTGCCAGCAGCTGGACAGCGTTTTACGAGCAGTACTTC.

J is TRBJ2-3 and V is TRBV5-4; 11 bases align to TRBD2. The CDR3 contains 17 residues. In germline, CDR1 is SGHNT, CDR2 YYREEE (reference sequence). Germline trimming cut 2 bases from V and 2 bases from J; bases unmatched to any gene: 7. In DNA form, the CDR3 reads TGTGCCAGCAGCTTCCCTATAGCGGGAGGGAACACAGATACGCAGTATTTT. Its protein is CASSFPIAGGNTDTQYF.

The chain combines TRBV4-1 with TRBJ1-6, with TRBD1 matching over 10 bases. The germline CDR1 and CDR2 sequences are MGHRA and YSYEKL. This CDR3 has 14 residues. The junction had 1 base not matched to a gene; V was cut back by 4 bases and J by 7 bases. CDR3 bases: TGCGCCAGCAGCCGGACAGGGGGGAATTCACCCCTCCACTTT. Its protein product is CASSRTGGNSPLHF.

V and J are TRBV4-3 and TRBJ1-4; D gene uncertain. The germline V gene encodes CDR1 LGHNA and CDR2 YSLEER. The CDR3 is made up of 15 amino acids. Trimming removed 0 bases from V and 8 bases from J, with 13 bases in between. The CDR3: CASSQDRGYGEKLFF. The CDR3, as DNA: TGCGCCAGCAGCCAAGATAGAGGGTACGGCGAAAAACTGTTTTTT.

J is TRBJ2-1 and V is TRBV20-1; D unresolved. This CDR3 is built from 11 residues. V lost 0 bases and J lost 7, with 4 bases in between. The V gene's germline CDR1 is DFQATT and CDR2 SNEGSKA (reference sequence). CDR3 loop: CSARDRNEQFF. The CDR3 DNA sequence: TGCAGTGCTAGAGATAGAAATGAGCAGTTCTTC.

Written as DNA, the CDR3 is TGTGCCAGCGGACTAGCGGGAAATGAGCAGTTCTTC. It encodes CASGLAGNEQFF. The chain recombines TRBV6-6 with TRBJ2-1, with 12 bases matching TRBD2. This CDR3 comprises 12 residues. Germline V CDR1 and CDR2: MNHNY, SVGAGI (reference sequence). V shed 8 bases, J shed 7 bases, and the junction held 0 bases outside the gene matches.

In DNA, the CDR3 is TGTGCCACGGGATCTAGCACAGATACGCAGTATTTT. Its translation is CATGSSTDTQYF. This rearrangement joins TRBV12-3 or TRBV12-4 to TRBJ2-3; D might be TRBD2 (5 bases). V lost 10 bases to trimming and J lost 0 bases, with 8 bases between them. The CDR3 totals 12 residues.

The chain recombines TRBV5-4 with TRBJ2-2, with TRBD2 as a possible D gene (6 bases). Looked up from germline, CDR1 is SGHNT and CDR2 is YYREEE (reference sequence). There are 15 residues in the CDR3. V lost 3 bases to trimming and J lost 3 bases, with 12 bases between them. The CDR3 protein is CASSSGDSYTGELFF. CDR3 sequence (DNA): TGTGCCAGCAGCTCGGGAGACAGTTACACCGGGGAGCTGTTTTTT.